The entry that follows covers one TCR beta chain sequence. This sample is part of a study of shared clonotypes between healthy human individuals. For the study at large: Contributing individuals were two females and three males aged 18 to 49. Each donor's CD4 naive and CD4 memory cells filled three plates apiece, CD8 naive two, and CD8 memory one.

Sequencing used immunoSEQ multiplex PCR; TCRdb keeps in-frame clones, though not all of them. The repertoire holds some 2,000,000 clones, about 95% seen once, with more than 0.1% in the top ten. The CDR3 is 14 residues long. Trimming took 0 bases from V and 9 from J, leaving 10 bases between them. CDR1 and CDR2 (germline): SGHNT, YYREEE (reference sequence). This sequence joins TRBV5-4 and TRBJ1-6, with D perhaps TRBD1 (5 bases). This TCR was recovered from a man younger than 35 in good health. Material: naive CD4+ T cells sorted from blood. Specified subset: CD45RA+ positively selected. The DNA of the CDR3 is TGTGCCAGCAGCTTGGAGTATCAGGGTTCACCCCTCCACTTT. This sequence encodes CASSLEYQGSPLHF.